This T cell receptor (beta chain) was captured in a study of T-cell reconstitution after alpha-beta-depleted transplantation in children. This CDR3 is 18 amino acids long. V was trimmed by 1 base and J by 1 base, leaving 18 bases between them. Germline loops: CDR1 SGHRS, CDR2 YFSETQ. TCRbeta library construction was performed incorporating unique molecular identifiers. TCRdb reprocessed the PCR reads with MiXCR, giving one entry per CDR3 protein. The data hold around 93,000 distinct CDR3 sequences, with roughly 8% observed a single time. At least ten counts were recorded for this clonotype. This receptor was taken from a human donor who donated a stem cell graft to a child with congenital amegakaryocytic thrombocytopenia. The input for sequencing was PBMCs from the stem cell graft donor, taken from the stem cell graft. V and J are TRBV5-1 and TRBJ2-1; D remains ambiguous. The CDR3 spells CASSLQPPGPLSYNEQFF. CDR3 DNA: TGCGCCAGCAGCTTGCAGCCCCCAGGCCCCCTTTCCTACAATGAGCAGTTCTTC.